Shown below are 11 T cell receptor beta chains from a single sample sequenced in a study of early T cells in non-severe SARS-CoV-2 infection. TCRdb re-analysed the 5' RACE reads in MiXCR, keeping a single row per CDR3 protein. The profile shows 80,000 to 100,000 distinct CDR3 sequences, about 15% of them singletons. Sequencing was done on a sample of whole blood. Source of these receptors: an adult who was a healthcare worker with PCR-confirmed SARS-CoV-2 infection or an uninfected control (not recorded which).

DNA of the CDR3: TGCAGTGCTAGACCTACAGGGGGGAGGGCCACAGATACGCAGTATTTT. Its protein is CSARPTGGRATDTQYF. The chain is built from TRBV20-1 and TRBJ2-3; weak D call: TRBD1 (8 bases). With 2 bases removed from V and 2 bases from J, the gap between germline ends came to 17 bases. CDR3 size: 16 residues. Germline loops: CDR1 DFQATT, CDR2 SNEGSKA (reference sequence).

This clonotype was picked up a small number of times. This chain connects TRBV20-1 to TRBJ2-5; 12 nucleotides line up with TRBD2. The CDR3 length is 15 residues. CDR1 DFQATT and CDR2 SNEGSKA come from the germline V gene (reference sequence). The V segment lost 2 bases and the J segment 1 base; nucleotides outside the gene matches: 2. The CDR3 here is CSARSTSGGQETQYF. The CDR3 nucleotides read TGCAGTGCTAGATCGACTAGCGGGGGCCAAGAGACCCAGTACTTC.

There are many counts of this clonotype. J is TRBJ2-7 and V is TRBV6-1; 11 positions agree with TRBD2. This CDR3 has 18 amino acids. V shed 4 bases, J shed 1 base, and the junction held 12 bases outside the gene matches. The germline V gene has CDR1 MNHNS and CDR2 SASEGT. The CDR3 loop reads CASSGIAGGPLRSYEQYF. In nucleotides, the CDR3 is TGTGCCAGCAGTGGAATAGCGGGGGGGCCTTTGAGATCCTACGAGCAGTACTTC.

CDR3 protein: CSVAFLHGYTF. In DNA form, the CDR3 reads TGCAGCGTTGCCTTCCTACATGGCTACACCTTC. The rearrangement joins TRBV29-1 to TRBJ1-2; the D is unclear. The germline V gene has CDR1 SQVTM and CDR2 ANQGSEA. This CDR3 has 11 residues. Trimming left V 4 bases short and J 6 bases short, with 9 bases between.

Ten or more counts support this clonotype. The rearrangement links TRBV11-2 to TRBJ2-3, with TRBD2 matching over 10 bases. Per the germline V gene, CDR1 is SGHAT and CDR2 is FQNNGV. V shed 5 bases and J 0 bases; nucleotides not matched to a gene: 5. The CDR3 spans 16 residues. This CDR3 is CASSRLAGASTDTQYF. The CDR3 DNA sequence: TGTGCCAGCAGCAGACTAGCGGGTGCTAGCACAGATACGCAGTATTTT.

This clonotype occurred a few times. The chain combines TRBV7-9 with TRBJ2-3, with TRBD2 matching 9 bases. This CDR3 spans 15 amino acids. Per germline, CDR1 SEHNR and CDR2 FQNEAQ (reference sequence). V lost 6 bases and J lost 1; bases outside the gene matches: 5. CDR3 region: CASRPPSGGTDTQYF. CDR3 nucleotides: TGTGCCAGCAGGCCTCCTAGCGGGGGCACAGATACGCAGTATTTT.

This clonotype was seen at least ten times. The CDR3 region has the DNA TGTGCCAGCAGCGGGACTAGCGGGACTCTTTACAATGAGCAGTTCTTC. Translating it yields CASSGTSGTLYNEQFF. J is TRBJ2-1 and V is TRBV4-2, with 13 bases matching TRBD2. Germline CDR1 and CDR2: LGHNA and YNFKEQ. V dropped 5 bases and J dropped 4; count of bases not matched to a gene: 5. The CDR3 runs 16 residues.

This clonotype came up a few times. The chain uses TRBV11-3 and TRBJ2-2, with D maybe TRBD2 (5 bases). The germline V and J ends were trimmed by 5 bases and 3 bases, with 16 bases remaining between them. The CDR3 length is 16 residues. Germline V gene sequence: CDR1 SGHNT, CDR2 YENEEA. CDR3 residues: CASSLGGRLYTGELFF. The DNA for the CDR3 is TGTGCCAGCAGCCTAGGAGGCAGGCTTTACACCGGGGAGCTGTTTTTT. Filled out from reference TRBV11-3 and TRBJ2-2, the complete variable domain reads EAGVVQSPRYKIIEKKQPVAFWCNPISGHNTLYWYLQNLGQGPELLIRYENEEAVDDSQLPKDRFSAERLKGVDSTLKIQPAELGDSAVYLCASSLGGRLYTGELFFGEGSRLTVL.

This clonotype was counted ten times or more. J is TRBJ2-1 and V is TRBV7-2, with D unclear. There are 14 residues in the CDR3. Germline CDR1 and CDR2: SGHTA and FQGNSA. V was cut by 5 bases and J by 4 bases, with 12 bases left in between. The CDR3 loop is CASSHPGHYNEQFF. The CDR3 nucleotides read TGTGCCAGCAGCCATCCCGGCCATTACAATGAGCAGTTCTTC.

The rearrangement uses TRBV29-1 and TRBJ1-2; D uncertain. Germline V gene sequence: CDR1 SQVTM, CDR2 ANQGSEA. The V and J ends lost 4 bases and 4 bases respectively, with 4 bases between them. The CDR3 totals 10 residues. The CDR3 nucleotides read TGCAGCGTTGTGAGCTATGGCTACACCTTC. It translates to CSVVSYGYTF.

This clonotype was recorded many times. This sequence joins TRBV3-1 and TRBJ2-5; maybe TRBD1 (6 bases). V was pared by 3 bases and J by 6 bases, with 8 bases between. The length of the CDR3 is 12 residues. Looked up from germline, CDR1 is LGHDT and CDR2 is YNNKEL (reference sequence). For the CDR3, the DNA is TGTGCCAGCAGCCAGGGGGCAAAGACCCAGTACTTC. Protein sequence: CASSQGAKTQYF.